These T cell receptor beta chains were read from a single sample in a study of OX40 agonist ivuxolimab in advanced cancers. Sequenced by immunoSEQ multiplex PCR; TCRdb stores in-frame clones only, minus some. The table records tens of thousands of clones, under 95% of them present only once. Specimen: CD4+ or CD8+ T cells sorted from blood, collected in a trial of the OX40 agonist ivuxolimab. The receptors stem from an adult with an advanced solid tumor such as melanoma, head and neck, liver or kidney cancer. Each CDR3 is given with its conserved first and last residue. D genes are given only for firm matches. Clone sizes are given selectively: once, few, many, or a class where the clone is expanded.

>TRBV2|NA|NA|TRBJ2-1
TGTGCCAGCAAAAACAATGAGCAGTTCTTC
CASKNNEQFF
>TRBV6-1|once|NA|TRBJ1-1
TGTGCCAGCAGTGAAGTTGCGTCTTACACTGAAGCTTTCTTT
CASSEVASYTEAFF
>TRBV5-4|NA|TRBD1|TRBJ2-5
TGTGCCAGCAGCCGGGACAGGGAGGAGACCCAGTACTTC
CASSRDREETQYF
>TRBV5-4|NA|TRBD1|TRBJ2-7
TGTGCCAGCTCGGGCCGGGGGGTGACAGGGGGCACCCCCCTCTACGAGCAGTACTTC
CASSGRGVTGGTPLYEQYF
>TRBV18|NA|NA|TRBJ2-5
TGTGCCAGCTCACCATCCCCTGGGGGTGTGGAGACCCAGTACTTC
CASSPSPGGVETQYF
>TRBV5-1|NA|NA|TRBJ1-5
TGCGCCAGCAGCATGGGAGGACAGTACAATCAGCCCCAGCATTTT
CASSMGGQYNQPQHF
>TRBV6-6|NA|NA|TRBJ2-7
TGTGCCAGCAGTTACTCTCCCTACGAGCAGTACTTC
CASSYSPYEQYF
>TRBV15|NA|NA|TRBJ1-5
TGTGCCACCAGCGCGGGCTATAGCAATCAGCCCCAGCATTTT
CATSAGYSNQPQHF
>TRBV5-4|NA|TRBD2|TRBJ2-7
TGTGCCAGCAGCTTCTCAGTGGGGACTAGCGTGCCCCACGAGCAGTACTTC
CASSFSVGTSVPHEQYF
>TRBV19|NA|TRBD1|TRBJ1-1
TGTGCCAGTAGTACCCGATGGGAGGGGGCATTCACTGAAGCTTTCTTT
CASSTRWEGAFTEAFF
>TRBV12-5|NA|NA|TRBJ2-3
TGTGCTAGTGGTTTGGTACAACTAGGGCCTCCGGACACAGATACGCAGTATTTT
CASGLVQLGPPDTDTQYF
>TRBV5-1|once|TRBD2|TRBJ2-7
TGCGCCAGCAGCTTCCGTACTAGCGGGAGTGAAACCTACGAGCAGTACTTC
CASSFRTSGSETYEQYF
>TRBV7-9|once|NA|TRBJ2-7
TGTGCCAGCAGGCATGGGCCAGCCAATTCCGACGAGCAGTACTTC
CASRHGPANSDEQYF
>TRBV7-3|once|NA|TRBJ2-6
TGTGCCAGCAGCCTTGATAACTCTGGGGCCAACGTCCTGACTTTC
CASSLDNSGANVLTF
>TRBV4-1|NA|NA|TRBJ2-7
TGCGCCAGCAGCCAAGAACTGACCTCGGGCGAGCAGTACTTC
CASSQELTSGEQYF
>TRBV5-4|NA|TRBD2|TRBJ2-1
TGTGCCAGCAGCTTCGGACTAGCGGGAGTAGGCTACAATGAGCAGTTCTTC
CASSFGLAGVGYNEQFF
>TRBV4-1|NA|NA|TRBJ1-4
TGCGCCAGCAGCCAAACCCCAGGGCCGTACAAACTGTTTTTT
CASSQTPGPYKLFF
>TRBV5-1|NA|NA|TRBJ2-3
TGCGCCAGCAGCTCAAGCACAGATACGCAGTATTTT
CASSSSTDTQYF
>TRBV6-5|NA|NA|TRBJ1-2
TGTGCCAGCAGTTGGACCACTAACTATGGCTACACCTTC
CASSWTTNYGYTF
>TRBV5-5|NA|TRBD1|TRBJ1-1
TGTGCCAGCAGCTTGGTTTGGTGGGACAGGGAGGGGACTGAAGCTTTCTTT
CASSLVWWDREGTEAFF
>TRBV7-8|NA|NA|TRBJ2-1
TGTGCCAGCAGCTTATCTGCGGACAATGAGCAGTTCTTC
CASSLSADNEQFF
>TRBV9|NA|TRBD1|TRBJ2-2
TGTGCCAGCAGCCCGACAGGGGGCCGGGCCGGGGAGCTGTTTTTT
CASSPTGGRAGELFF
>TRBV13|NA|NA|TRBJ2-7
TGTGCCAGCAGCTTAGAGGGGCCGAGCTCCTACGAGCAGTACTTC
CASSLEGPSSYEQYF